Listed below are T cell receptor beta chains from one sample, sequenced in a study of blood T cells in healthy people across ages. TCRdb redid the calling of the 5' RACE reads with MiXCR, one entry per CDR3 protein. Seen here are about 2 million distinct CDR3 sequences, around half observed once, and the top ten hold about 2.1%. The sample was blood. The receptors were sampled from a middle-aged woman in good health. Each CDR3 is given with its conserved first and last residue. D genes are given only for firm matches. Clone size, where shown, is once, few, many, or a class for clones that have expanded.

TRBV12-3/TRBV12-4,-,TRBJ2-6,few,CASQPQGYSGANVLTF,TGTGCCAGCCAGCCGCAGGGATACTCTGGGGCCAACGTCCTGACTTTC
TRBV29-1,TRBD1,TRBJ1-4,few,CSARDRGYEKLFF,TGCAGCGCCCGGGACAGGGGATATGAAAAACTGTTTTTT
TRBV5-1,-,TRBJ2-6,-,CASSFRARNSGANVLTF,TGCGCCAGCAGCTTTCGGGCCAGAAACTCTGGGGCCAACGTCCTGACTTTC
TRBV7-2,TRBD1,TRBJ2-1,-,CASSSDREFAQFF,TGTGCCAGCAGCTCCGACAGGGAATTCGCACAGTTCTTC
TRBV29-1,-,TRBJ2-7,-,CSVARTLSEQYF,TGCAGCGTTGCACGGACTCTTAGCGAGCAGTACTTC
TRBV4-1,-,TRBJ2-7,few,CASSREPGTIIYEQYF,TGCGCCAGCAGTCGCGAACCGGGAACAATTATCTACGAGCAGTACTTC
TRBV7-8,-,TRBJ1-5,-,CASSRGGSQPQHF,TGTGCCAGCAGCCGCGGGGGGAGTCAGCCCCAGCATTTT
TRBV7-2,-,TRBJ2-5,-,CASSLIRQETQYF,TGTGCCAGCAGCCTGATCCGCCAAGAGACCCAGTACTTC
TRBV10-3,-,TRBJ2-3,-,CAISEATASTDTQYF,TGTGCCATCAGTGAGGCCACAGCCAGCACAGATACGCAGTATTTT
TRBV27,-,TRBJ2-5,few,CASSLTRVGETQYF,TGTGCCAGCAGTTTAACCAGGGTAGGGGAGACCCAGTACTTC
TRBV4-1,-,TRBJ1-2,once,CASSQEAYSANYGYTF,TGCGCCAGCAGCCAAGAGGCATACTCAGCTAACTATGGCTACACCTTC
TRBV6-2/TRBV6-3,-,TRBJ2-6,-,CASSYGRPSGANVLTF,TGTGCCAGCAGTTATGGACGGCCTTCTGGGGCCAACGTCCTGACTTTC
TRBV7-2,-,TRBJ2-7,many,CASSLRPYEQYF,TGTGCCAGCAGCCTAAGACCTTACGAGCAGTACTTC
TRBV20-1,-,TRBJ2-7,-,CSARAQDRTYEQYF,TGCAGTGCTAGGGCCCAGGACAGAACCTACGAGCAGTACTTC
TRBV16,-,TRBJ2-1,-,CASSQSTGPWNEQFF,TGTGCCAGCAGCCAATCAACAGGGCCGTGGAATGAGCAGTTCTTC
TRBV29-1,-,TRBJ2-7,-,CSVNGIGEQYF,TGCAGCGTCAATGGCATCGGAGAGCAGTACTTC
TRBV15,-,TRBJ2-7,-,CATSRDDNSYEQYF,TGTGCCACCAGCAGAGATGACAACTCCTACGAGCAGTACTTC
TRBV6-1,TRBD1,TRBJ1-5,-,CASTGTGNKPQHF,TGTGCCAGCACTGGGACAGGGAACAAGCCCCAGCATTTT
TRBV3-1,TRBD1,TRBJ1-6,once,CASSQEVQGVSPLHF,TGTGCCAGCAGCCAGGAGGTACAGGGGGTTTCACCCCTCCACTTT
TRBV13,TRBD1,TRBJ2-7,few,CASSLRGTGVFSEQYF,TGTGCCAGCAGCTTAAGGGGGACAGGGGTATTTTCCGAGCAGTACTTC
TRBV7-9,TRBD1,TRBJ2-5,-,CASSDRDRYYEQYF,TGTGCCAGCAGCGACCGGGACAGATACTACGAACAGTACTTC
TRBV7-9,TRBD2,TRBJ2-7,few,CASSLVGTSIEQYF,TGTGCCAGCAGCTTAGTGGGGACTAGCATCGAGCAGTACTTC
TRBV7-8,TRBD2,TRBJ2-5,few,CASSSKRLANFQETQYF,TGTGCCAGCAGCTCCAAGCGACTAGCGAACTTCCAAGAGACCCAGTACTTC
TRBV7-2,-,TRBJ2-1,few,CASSLVPYEQFF,TGTGCCAGCAGCTTAGTCCCGTATGAGCAGTTCTTC
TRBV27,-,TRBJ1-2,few,CVSSLFSSGRLYGYTF,TGTGTCAGCAGTTTATTCTCCTCGGGACGGCTCTATGGCTACACCTTC